This T cell receptor (beta chain) was identified in a study of T cells expressing NK-cell markers. Study as a whole: Most of the eight sequenced donors were classified as HCMV-seropositive, and one was classified as seronegative. The study's findings and limits: In more than 5 donors, dominant CD3+CD56+NKG2C+ clones formed roughly 1.0-7.5% of CD8+ cells. Researchers report these clonotypes also headed the CD3+CD56-NKG2C+ fraction in a handful of donors.

Details on this clonotype: The antigen is not known.

Scientists made TCR beta cDNA using 5'RACE template switching with UMIs. TCRdb reprocessed the 5' RACE reads, with one entry per CDR3 protein and no DNA. The sample holds roughly 120,000 distinct CDR3 sequences. Germline V CDR1 and CDR2: SGHVS, FNYEAQ. The CDR3 spans 19 residues. The clonotype comes from a woman aged 18 to 69 in good health. The chain employs TRBV7-6 and TRBJ2-1; the D call of TRBD2 rests on TCRdb alone, since no DNA is present to check it. The material sequenced was blood T cells: a sorted CD56 or NKG2C T cell subset, CD4+ or CD8+ T cells, or bulk PBMC T cells (not recorded which). The CDR3 here is CASSLEFGKAGERVNEQFF. Filled out from reference TRBV7-6 and TRBJ2-1, the complete variable domain reads GAGVSQSPRYKVTKRGQDVALRCDPISGHVSLYWYRQALGQGPEFLTYFNYEAQQDKSGLPNDRFSAERPEGSISTLTIQRTEQRDSAMYRCASSLEFGKAGERVNEQFFGPGTRLTVL.